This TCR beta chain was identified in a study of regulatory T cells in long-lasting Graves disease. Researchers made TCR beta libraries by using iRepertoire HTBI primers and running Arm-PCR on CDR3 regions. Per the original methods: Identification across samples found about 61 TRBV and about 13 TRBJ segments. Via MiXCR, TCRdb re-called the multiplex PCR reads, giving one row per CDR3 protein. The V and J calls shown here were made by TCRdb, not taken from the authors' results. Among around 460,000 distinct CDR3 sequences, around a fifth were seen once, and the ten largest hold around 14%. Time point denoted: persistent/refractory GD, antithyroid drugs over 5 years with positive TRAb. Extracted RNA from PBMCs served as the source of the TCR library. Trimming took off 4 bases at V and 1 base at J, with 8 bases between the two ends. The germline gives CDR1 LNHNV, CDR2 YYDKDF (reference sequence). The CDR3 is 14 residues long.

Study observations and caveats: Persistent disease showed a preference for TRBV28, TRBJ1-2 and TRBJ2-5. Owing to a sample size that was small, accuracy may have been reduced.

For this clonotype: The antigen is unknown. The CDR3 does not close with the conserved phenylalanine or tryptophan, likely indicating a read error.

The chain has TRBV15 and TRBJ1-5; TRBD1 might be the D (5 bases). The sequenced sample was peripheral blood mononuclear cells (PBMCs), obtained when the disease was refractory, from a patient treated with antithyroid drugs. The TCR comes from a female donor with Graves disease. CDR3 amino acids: CATSKGVSNQPQHS. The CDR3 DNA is TGTGCCACCAGCAAAGGGGTCAGCAATCAGCCCCAGCATTCT.